This T cell receptor beta chain was captured in a study of control samples from healthy donors and cancer patients. Sequencing used immunoSEQ multiplex PCR; TCRdb keeps in-frame clones, though not all of them. Here the sample spans roughly 200,000 clones, roughly nine tenths being singletons. This sequence originates from a young man in good health. Sequenced sample: blood.

CDR3 sequence (DNA): TGTGCCAGCAGTGAAGGCAATGAGCAGTTCTTC. The encoded protein is CASSEGNEQFF. The chain carries TRBV25-1 and TRBJ2-1; D call uncertain. The CDR3 has 11 amino acids. V was shortened by 2 bases and J by 6 bases, with 2 bases between the two germline ends. CDR1 MGHDK and CDR2 SYGVNS come from the germline V gene.